The entry that follows covers one T cell receptor (beta chain) sequence. This clone came up once. There is no known antigen for this receptor. The sample holds no much larger clone one base away, and base qualities are not on file. These data belong to a study of blood T cell repertoires in COVID-19 (dated by TCRdb to about 2020). Turning to the overall study: The collaborator samples originated in the United States, Italy and Spain and spanned the acute and convalescent phases of COVID-19. The material from the prospective study consisted of cDNA or gDNA derived from T cells, B-cell-depleted T cells, or PBMCs. Subjects who had been exposed to COVID-19, were actively infected with it, or had recovered from it provided the deeply sampled blood TCRbeta repertoires that made up the dataset. A freely available public database, intended as a resource for researchers studying the immune response to SARS-CoV-2, is where the repertoires were released. Sample metadata almost always included a de-identified subject ID, COVID-19 status, age in years and sex. The samples were drawn from two sources: the first 160 participants of the ongoing ImmuneRACE study, and 1,000 to 1,500 subjects contributed by 6 global collaborators. Where available, HLA class I and class II types were obtained from metadata supplied by the sample provider rather than from assay-based typing.

In Seattle, one collaborating source enrolled patients while the infection was active and tracked those patients longitudinally over the course of disease. Collaborating institutions collected whole blood in K2EDTA tubes following their own protocols. For TCRbeta analysis, collaborator samples were shipped as frozen whole blood, as isolated PBMCs, or as DNA extracted from either sample type. Findings and caveats that apply to the study as a whole: Clinical and demographic metadata were provided uncurated, with the amount varying by source and participant.

TCRbeta CDR3 regions were amplified from genomic DNA by means of the immunoSEQ Assay, a bias-controlled multiplex PCR. On the study's bioinformatics: The number of nucleated cells in each sample was estimated from the amplification of reference gene primers within the assay. To quantify the absolute abundance of each unique TCRbeta CDR3 rearrangement, sequence reads were collapsed and filtered. Productive Simpson clonality was computed per sample as the square root of Simpson's diversity index over productive rearrangements. TCRdb limited this immuneACCESS table to in-frame rearrangements with V and J called. A share of clones is missing; checked studies link under half to unresolved V genes, and the rest is unexplained. The V and J calls and clone size are taken from that table; D and trimming were inferred from the DNA. For this sample there are about 230,000 clones; about nine tenths appear just once. The top ten constitute around 10% of the sample.

The sample consisted of peripheral blood. The sequence derives from a man aged 45 to 65 with COVID-19, enrolled during active disease.

The sequenced DNA: TGTGCCAGCAGTTACTCCAGGGGCTCGGATTCACCCCTCCACTTT. Its translation reads: CASSYSRGSDSPLHF. The chain is encoded by TRBV6-6 joined to TRBJ1-6; the D gene is possibly TRBD1, with 6 bases matching. From its cysteine to its phenylalanine, the CDR3 spans 15 amino acids. Just the 45-base CDR3 DNA is kept, in frame starting at base 1. The germline V gene (reference sequence) yields MNHNY for CDR1 and SVGAGI for CDR2. Relative to germline, V is 0 bases shorter and J is 8 bases shorter, with 11 bases between their ends.